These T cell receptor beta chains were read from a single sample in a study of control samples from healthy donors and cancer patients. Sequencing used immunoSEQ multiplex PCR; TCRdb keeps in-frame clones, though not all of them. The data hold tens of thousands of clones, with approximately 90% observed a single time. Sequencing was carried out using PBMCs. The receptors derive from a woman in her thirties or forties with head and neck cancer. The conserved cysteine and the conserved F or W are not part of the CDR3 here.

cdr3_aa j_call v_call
ASSFLHNEQF TRBJ2-1 TRBV5-1
ASGLTAKMNTEAF TRBJ1-1 TRBV12-5
ASSLVARGETQY TRBJ2-5 TRBV5-1
ASSFFSYNEQF TRBJ2-1 TRBV27
ASSMTSIEAF TRBJ1-1 TRBV19
AWSRGTEAF TRBJ1-1 TRBV30
ASRNRVYNEQF TRBJ2-1 TRBV2
ACNGQSNYGYT TRBJ1-2 TRBV30
ASSRPGTGVIEQY TRBJ2-7 TRBV6-5
ASRVSGISYEQY TRBJ2-7 TRBV5-6
ASSPRNYGYT TRBJ1-2 TRBV12-3/TRBV12-4
ASSLSASPGERGGQY TRBJ2-7 TRBV27
ASSESLQGEWETQY TRBJ2-5 TRBV10-1
ASSPLAGRLITEAF TRBJ1-1 TRBV11-2
ASSLGLAGYEQY TRBJ2-7 TRBV4-1
ASSLRRGTDTQY TRBJ2-3 TRBV27
ASSFRVGPANTGELF TRBJ2-2 TRBV5-8
ASSRDRIPEAF TRBJ1-1 TRBV5-5
ASSGNRQGPYEQY TRBJ2-7 TRBV5-1
ASSHVTSDSYNEQF TRBJ2-1 TRBV4-2
ASSLTILAGQF TRBJ2-1 TRBV5-1
ASSFGLAGVGGETQY TRBJ2-5 TRBV7-8
ASRKDRGRETQY TRBJ2-5 TRBV6-5
ASSPGANTEAF TRBJ1-1 TRBV18